Following are 8 T cell receptor beta chains from one sample sequenced in a study of cytomegalovirus exposure and HLA in healthy donors. The PCR had 60 Vbeta and 13 Jbeta primers. Clones were read by immunoSEQ multiplex PCR, and TCRdb kept only the in-frame ones, dropping some. The sample includes approximately 120,000 clones, around 73% of them seen just once. The sequencing sample was made of PBMCs. The receptors shown here come from a man between 50 and 59 years old in good health and CMV-seronegative.

This clone was detected only once. V usage is TRBV27 and J usage is TRBJ2-7, with TRBD1 matching over 10 bases. The CDR3 has 15 residues. Germline V CDR1 and CDR2: MNHEY, SMNVEV (reference sequence). V dropped 3 bases and J dropped 3; count of bases not matched to a gene: 5. CDR3 in amino acids: CASSLTGTGVYEQYF. DNA for the CDR3: TGTGCCAGCAGTTTGACCGGGACAGGGGTCTACGAGCAGTACTTC.

The rearrangement links TRBV28 to TRBJ2-3, with 7 bases identical to TRBD1. The V segment lost 5 bases and the J segment 6 bases; nucleotides outside the gene matches: 8. The CDR3 runs to 14 residues. CDR1 MDHEN and CDR2 SYDVKM come from the germline V gene. This chain's CDR3 is CASSPQTGLDTQYF. CDR3 nucleotide sequence: TGTGCCAGCAGTCCCCAGACAGGGTTGGATACGCAGTATTTT.

J is TRBJ2-5 and V is TRBV19; TRBD2 agrees at 12 bases. CDR3 length equals 13 residues. Losses at the gene ends were 8 bases for V and 6 bases for J; bases not matched to a gene: 4. Germline V gene lookup returns CDR1 LNHDA and CDR2 SQIVND (reference sequence). CDR3 coding DNA: TGTGCCAGTGGACTAGCGGGACAAAAGACCCAGTACTTC. It translates to CASGLAGQKTQYF.

The V gene is TRBV1, the J gene TRBJ2-1; the table's D gene call, TRBD2, was not cross checked with the DNA. TRBV1 is a documented pseudogene. The CDR3 consists of 16 residues. The CDR3 DNA follows: TGCACCAGCAGCCAAGAGGGGACTAGCGCGTACAATGAGCAGTTCTTC. Its translation: CTSSQEGTSAYNEQFF.

The gene calls are TRBV15 and TRBJ2-1, with D possibly TRBD1 on 5 matching bases. This CDR3 contains 15 residues. V lost 0 bases to trimming and J lost 5 bases, with 11 bases between them. CDR1 is LNHNV and CDR2 is YYDKDF in the germline V gene (reference sequence). CDR3 nucleotide sequence: TGTGCCACCAGCAGAGATGGTAGGGGAAACAATGAGCAGTTCTTC. Translated, it gives CATSRDGRGNNEQFF.

This chain connects TRBV7-9 to TRBJ2-3, with TRBD1 matching over 8 bases. Germline assignment: CDR1 SEHNR and CDR2 FQNEAQ (reference sequence). The CDR3 contains 18 residues. The V and J ends lost 5 bases and 2 bases, in that order; junction bases with no gene match: 15. The CDR3 sequence is CASSTPFSRQGATDTQYF. Written as DNA, the CDR3 is TGTGCCAGCAGCACTCCGTTTAGTCGGCAGGGGGCCACAGATACGCAGTATTTT.

This chain joins TRBV5-1 and TRBJ2-5; 12 bases are a match to TRBD2. The CDR3 sequence is 14 residues long. J lost 2 bases, V lost 9 bases, and 5 bases had no gene match. Per germline, CDR1 SGHRS and CDR2 YFSETQ. The DNA for the CDR3 is TGCGCCACCGGGACTAGCGGGCGTCAAGAGACCCAGTACTTC. It yields the protein CATGTSGRQETQYF.

A remark on this clone: Other DNA sequences in the sample encode the same CDR3. This chain connects TRBV7-2 to TRBJ2-5; unclear D gene. This CDR3 is built from 14 residues. V shed 1 base and J shed 5 bases, with 11 bases lying between them. In germline, CDR1 is SGHTA, CDR2 FQGNSA. CDR3 nucleotide sequence: TGTGCCAGCAGCTTAGGGCCAGGTCAGGAGACCCAGTACTTC. Translating gives CASSLGPGQETQYF.